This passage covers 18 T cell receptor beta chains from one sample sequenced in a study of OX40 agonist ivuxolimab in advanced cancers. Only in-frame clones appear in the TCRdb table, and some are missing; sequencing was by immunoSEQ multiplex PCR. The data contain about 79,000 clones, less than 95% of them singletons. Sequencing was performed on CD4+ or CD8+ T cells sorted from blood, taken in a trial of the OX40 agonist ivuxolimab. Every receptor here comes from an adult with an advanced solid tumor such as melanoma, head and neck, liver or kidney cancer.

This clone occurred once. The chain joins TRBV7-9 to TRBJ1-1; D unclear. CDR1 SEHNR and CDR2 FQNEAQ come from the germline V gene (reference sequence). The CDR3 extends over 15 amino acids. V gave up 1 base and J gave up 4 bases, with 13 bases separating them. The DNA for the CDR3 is TGTGCCAGCAGCTTAGTCGGCAGATCGGGCACTGAAGCTTTCTTT. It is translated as CASSLVGRSGTEAFF.

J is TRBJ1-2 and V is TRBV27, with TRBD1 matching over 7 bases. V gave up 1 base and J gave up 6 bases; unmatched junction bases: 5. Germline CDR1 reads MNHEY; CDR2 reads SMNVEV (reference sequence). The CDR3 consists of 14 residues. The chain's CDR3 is CASSLLAGGNGYTF. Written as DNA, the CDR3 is TGTGCCAGCAGTTTATTGGCAGGGGGAAATGGCTACACCTTC.

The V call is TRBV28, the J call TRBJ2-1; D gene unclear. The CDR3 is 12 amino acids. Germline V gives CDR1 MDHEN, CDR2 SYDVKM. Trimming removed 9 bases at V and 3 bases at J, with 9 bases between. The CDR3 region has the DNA TGTGCCAGTACCCCCGGCTACAATGAGCAGTTCTTC. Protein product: CASTPGYNEQFF.

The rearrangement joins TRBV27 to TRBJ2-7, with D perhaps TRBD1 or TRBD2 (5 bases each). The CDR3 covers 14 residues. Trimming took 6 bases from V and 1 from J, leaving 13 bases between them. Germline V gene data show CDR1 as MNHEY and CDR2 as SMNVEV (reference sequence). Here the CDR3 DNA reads TGTGCCAGCAGCGTTCGGGACGGGTCCTACGAGCAGTACTTC. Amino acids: CASSVRDGSYEQYF.

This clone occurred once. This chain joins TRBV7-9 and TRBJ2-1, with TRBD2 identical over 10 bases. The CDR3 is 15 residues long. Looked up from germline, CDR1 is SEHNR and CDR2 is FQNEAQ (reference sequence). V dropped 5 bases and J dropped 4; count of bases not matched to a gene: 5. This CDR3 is CASSRLAGVYNEQFF. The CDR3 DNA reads TGTGCCAGCAGCCGACTAGCGGGTGTATACAATGAGCAGTTCTTC.

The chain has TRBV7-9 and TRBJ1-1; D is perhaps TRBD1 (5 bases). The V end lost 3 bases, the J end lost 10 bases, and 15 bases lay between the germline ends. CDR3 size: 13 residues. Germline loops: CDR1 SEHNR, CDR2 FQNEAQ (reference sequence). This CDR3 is CASSLAGAVGAFF. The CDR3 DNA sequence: TGTGCCAGCAGCTTGGCCGGGGCAGTTGGAGCTTTCTTT.

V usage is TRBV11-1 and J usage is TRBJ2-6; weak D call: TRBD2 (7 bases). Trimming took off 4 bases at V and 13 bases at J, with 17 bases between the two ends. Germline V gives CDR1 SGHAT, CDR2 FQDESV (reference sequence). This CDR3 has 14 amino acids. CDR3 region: CASSSSGEGRVLTF. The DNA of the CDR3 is TGTGCCAGCAGCTCTTCAGGGGAGGGTAGGGTCCTGACTTTC. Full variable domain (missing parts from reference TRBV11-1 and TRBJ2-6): EAEVAQSPRYKITEKSQAVAFWCDPISGHATLYWYRQILGQGPELLVQFQDESVVDDSQLPKDRFSAERLKGVDSTLKIQPAELGDSAMYLCASSSSGEGRVLTFGAGSRLTVL.

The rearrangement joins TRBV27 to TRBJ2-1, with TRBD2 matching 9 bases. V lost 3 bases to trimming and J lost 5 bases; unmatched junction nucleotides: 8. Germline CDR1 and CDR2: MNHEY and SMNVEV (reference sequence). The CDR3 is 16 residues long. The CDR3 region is CASSFGETSGDNEQFF. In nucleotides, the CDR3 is TGTGCCAGCAGTTTTGGGGAGACTAGCGGTGACAATGAGCAGTTCTTC.

The CDR3 DNA sequence: TGTGCCAGCAGCCCAATGGACGGCCTGACAGGAGCTTTCTTT. Protein product: CASSPMDGLTGAFF. This rearrangement joins TRBV7-2 to TRBJ1-1, with D perhaps matching TRBD1 (6 bases). Germline CDR1 and CDR2: SGHTA and FQGNSA. The V and J ends lost 5 bases and 10 bases respectively, with 20 bases between them. This CDR3 region has 14 residues. The full variable domain, completed using reference TRBV7-2 and TRBJ1-1, is GAGVSQSPSNKVTEKGKDVELRCDPISGHTALYWYRQSLGQGLEFLIYFQGNSAPDKSGLPSDRFSAERTGGSVSTLTIQRTQQEDSAVYLCASSPMDGLTGAFFGQGTRLTVV.

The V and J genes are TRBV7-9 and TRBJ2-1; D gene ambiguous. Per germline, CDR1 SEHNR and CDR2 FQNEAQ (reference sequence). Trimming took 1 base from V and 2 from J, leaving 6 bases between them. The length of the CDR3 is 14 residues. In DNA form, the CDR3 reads TGTGCCAGCAGCTTAGACTCCCCCTACAATGAGCAGTTCTTC. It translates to CASSLDSPYNEQFF.

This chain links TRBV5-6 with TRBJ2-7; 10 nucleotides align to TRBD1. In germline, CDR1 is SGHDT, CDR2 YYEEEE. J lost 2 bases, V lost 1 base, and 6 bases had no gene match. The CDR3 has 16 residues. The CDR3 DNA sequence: TGTGCCAGCAGCTTGCCGGACAGGGGGAGTACCTACGAGCAGTACTTC. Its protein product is CASSLPDRGSTYEQYF.

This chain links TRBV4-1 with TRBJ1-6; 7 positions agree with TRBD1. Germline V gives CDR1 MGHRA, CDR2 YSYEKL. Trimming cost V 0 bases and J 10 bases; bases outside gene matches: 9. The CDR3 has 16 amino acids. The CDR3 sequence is CASSQESGGSRSPLHF. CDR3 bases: TGCGCCAGCAGCCAAGAATCAGGGGGATCCCGATCACCCCTCCACTTT.

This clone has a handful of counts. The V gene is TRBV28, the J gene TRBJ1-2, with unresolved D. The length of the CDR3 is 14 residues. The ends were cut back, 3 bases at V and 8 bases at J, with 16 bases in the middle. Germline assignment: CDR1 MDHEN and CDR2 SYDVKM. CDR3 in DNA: TGTGCCAGCAGTTTGAATGTTGTCGGCTCGGGCTACACCTTC. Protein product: CASSLNVVGSGYTF.

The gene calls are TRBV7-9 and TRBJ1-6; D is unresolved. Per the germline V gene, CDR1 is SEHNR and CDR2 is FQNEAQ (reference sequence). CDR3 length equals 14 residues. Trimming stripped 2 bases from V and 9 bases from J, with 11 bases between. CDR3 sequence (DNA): TGTGCCAGCAGCTTAACGGGGTCTGGTTCACCCCTCCACTTT. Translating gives CASSLTGSGSPLHF.

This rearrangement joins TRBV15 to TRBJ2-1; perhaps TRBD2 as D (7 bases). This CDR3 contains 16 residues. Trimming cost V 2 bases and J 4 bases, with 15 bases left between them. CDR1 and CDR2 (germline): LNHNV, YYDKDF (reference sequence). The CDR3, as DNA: TGTGCCACCAGCAGATCTCGGGGGGCCGTTTACAATGAGCAGTTCTTC. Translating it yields CATSRSRGAVYNEQFF.

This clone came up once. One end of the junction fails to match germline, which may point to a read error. CDR3 in DNA: TGTGCCAGCAGCCAAGGTCGGACAGGTTTGAATACTGAAGCTTTCTTT. It yields the protein CASSQGRTGLNTEAFF. V is TRBV11-2 and J is TRBJ1-1, with 7 bases aligning to TRBD1. Looked up from germline, CDR1 is SGHAT and CDR2 is FQNNGV. The CDR3 length is 16 residues.

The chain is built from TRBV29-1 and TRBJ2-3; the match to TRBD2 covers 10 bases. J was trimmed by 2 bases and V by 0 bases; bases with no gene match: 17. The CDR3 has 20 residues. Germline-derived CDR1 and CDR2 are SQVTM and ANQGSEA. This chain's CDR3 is CSVEDLGLAEGRGDTDTQYF. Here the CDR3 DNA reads TGCAGCGTTGAAGATCTTGGACTAGCGGAGGGCAGGGGTGACACAGATACGCAGTATTTT.

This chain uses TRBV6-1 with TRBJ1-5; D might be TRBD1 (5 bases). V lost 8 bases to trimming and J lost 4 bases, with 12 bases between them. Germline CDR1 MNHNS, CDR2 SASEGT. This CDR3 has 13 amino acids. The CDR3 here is CASERQKNQPQHF. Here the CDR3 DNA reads TGTGCCAGCGAGAGACAGAAAAATCAGCCCCAGCATTTT.